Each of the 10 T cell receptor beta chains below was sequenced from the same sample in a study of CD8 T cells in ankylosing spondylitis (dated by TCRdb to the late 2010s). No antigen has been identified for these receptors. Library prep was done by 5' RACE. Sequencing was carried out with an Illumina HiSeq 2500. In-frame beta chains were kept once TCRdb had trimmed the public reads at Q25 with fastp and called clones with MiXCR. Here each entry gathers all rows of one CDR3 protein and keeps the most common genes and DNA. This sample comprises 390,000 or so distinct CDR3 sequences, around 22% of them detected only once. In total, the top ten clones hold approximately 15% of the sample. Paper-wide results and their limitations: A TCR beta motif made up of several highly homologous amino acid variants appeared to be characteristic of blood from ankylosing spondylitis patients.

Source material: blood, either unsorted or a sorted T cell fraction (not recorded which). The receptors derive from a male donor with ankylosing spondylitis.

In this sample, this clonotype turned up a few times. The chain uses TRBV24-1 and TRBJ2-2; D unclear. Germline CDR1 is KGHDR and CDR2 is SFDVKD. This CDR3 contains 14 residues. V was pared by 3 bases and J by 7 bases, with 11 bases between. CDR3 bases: TGTGCCACCAGTGATCGTAACGATTTCGGGGAGCTGTTTTTT. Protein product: CATSDRNDFGELFF.

CDR3 sequence: CASSLGGSGSQTQYF. The CDR3 bases are TGTGCCAGCAGCTTAGGCGGGAGCGGTTCCCAGACCCAGTACTTC. The V gene is TRBV11-2, the J gene TRBJ2-5; 7 nucleotides line up with TRBD2. The CDR3 extends over 15 amino acids. V gave up 1 base and J gave up 6 bases; unmatched junction bases: 8. CDR1 and CDR2 from the germline V gene are SGHAT and FQNNGV.

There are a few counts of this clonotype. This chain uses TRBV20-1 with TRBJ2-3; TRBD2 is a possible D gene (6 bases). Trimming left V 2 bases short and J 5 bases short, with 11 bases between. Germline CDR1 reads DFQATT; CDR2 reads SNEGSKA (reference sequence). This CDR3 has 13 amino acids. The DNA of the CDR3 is TGCAGTGCTAGATTCCTCGGGAGAGATACGCAGTATTTT. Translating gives CSARFLGRDTQYF.

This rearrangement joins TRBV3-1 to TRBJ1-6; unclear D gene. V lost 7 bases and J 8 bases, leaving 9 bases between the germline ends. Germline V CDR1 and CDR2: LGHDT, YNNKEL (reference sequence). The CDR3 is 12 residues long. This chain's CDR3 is CASKITDSPLHF. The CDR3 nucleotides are TGTGCCAGCAAAATAACCGATTCACCCCTCCACTTT.

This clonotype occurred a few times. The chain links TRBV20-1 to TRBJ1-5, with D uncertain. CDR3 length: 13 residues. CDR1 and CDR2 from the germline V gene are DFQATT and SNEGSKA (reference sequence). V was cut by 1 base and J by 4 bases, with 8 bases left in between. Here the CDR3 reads CSARGHNNQPQHF. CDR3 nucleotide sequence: TGCAGTGCTAGAGGTCACAATAATCAGCCCCAGCATTTT.

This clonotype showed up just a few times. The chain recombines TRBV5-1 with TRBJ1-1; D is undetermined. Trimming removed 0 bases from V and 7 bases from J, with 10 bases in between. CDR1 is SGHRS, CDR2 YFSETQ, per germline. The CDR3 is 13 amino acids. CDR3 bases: TGCGCCAGCAGCTTGGAAGTGGGGAGTGAAGCTTTCTTT. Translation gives CASSLEVGSEAFF.

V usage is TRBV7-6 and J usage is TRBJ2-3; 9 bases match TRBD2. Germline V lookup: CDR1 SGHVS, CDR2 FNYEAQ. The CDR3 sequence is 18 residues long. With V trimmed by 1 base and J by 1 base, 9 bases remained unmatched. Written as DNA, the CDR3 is TGTGCCAGCAGCTTAGGGGATAGCGGGAGCGTCCGCACAGATACGCAGTATTTT. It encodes CASSLGDSGSVRTDTQYF. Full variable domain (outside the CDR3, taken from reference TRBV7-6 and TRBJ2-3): GAGVSQSPRYKVTKRGQDVALRCDPISGHVSLYWYRQALGQGPEFLTYFNYEAQQDKSGLPNDRFSAERPEGSISTLTIQRTEQRDSAMYRCASSLGDSGSVRTDTQYFGPGTRLTVL.

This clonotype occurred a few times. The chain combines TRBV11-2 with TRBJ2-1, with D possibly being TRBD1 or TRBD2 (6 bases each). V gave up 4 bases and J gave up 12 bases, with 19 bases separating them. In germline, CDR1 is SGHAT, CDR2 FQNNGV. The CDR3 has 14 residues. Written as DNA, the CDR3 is TGTGCCAGCAGCTACGGACAGCGAACTAGCCGGCAGTTCTTC. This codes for CASSYGQRTSRQFF.

CDR3 nucleotide sequence: TGTGCCAGCACCCTTCGGGAAGGGGCCTCACCCCTCCACTTT. As protein: CASTLREGASPLHF. The chain joins TRBV12-3 or TRBV12-4 to TRBJ1-6, with D possibly matching TRBD1 (5 bases). V lost 7 bases, J lost 10 bases, and 17 bases lay in between. The CDR3 spans 14 residues.

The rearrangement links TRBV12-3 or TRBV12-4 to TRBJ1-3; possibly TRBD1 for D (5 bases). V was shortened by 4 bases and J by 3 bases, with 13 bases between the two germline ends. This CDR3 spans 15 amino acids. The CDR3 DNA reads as TGTGCCAGCAGTTCGGGTCAGGGACTTGGAAACACCATATATTTT. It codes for CASSSGQGLGNTIYF.